This T cell receptor beta chain was sequenced for a study of blood T cell repertoires in COVID-19. Study in general: Italy, Spain and the United States were the sources of the convalescent and acute COVID-19 samples. The analysed material was cDNA or gDNA that came from T cells, B-cell-depleted T cells, or PBMCs.

Trimming cost V 5 bases and J 5 bases; bases outside gene matches: 7. CDR1 and CDR2 (germline): MNHEY, SVGAGI. This CDR3 spans 14 amino acids. In the original analysis: Estimated nucleated cell counts came from reference gene primer amplification. Data came from immunoSEQ multiplex PCR; TCRdb stores just in-frame clones and leaves some out. V, J and clone size derive from that table, while D and trimming were established from the DNA sequence. The sample records under 150,000 clones, about nine tenths being singletons. There are a few counts of this clone. The material sequenced was peripheral blood. The TCR originated in a human donor in a cohort sampled during active COVID-19. The chain joins TRBV6-5 to TRBJ1-1, with 8 bases identical to TRBD1. The CDR3 protein is CASSPRQGRTEAFF. The CDR3 DNA follows: TGTGCCAGCAGTCCCAGACAGGGGAGGACTGAAGCTTTCTTT.